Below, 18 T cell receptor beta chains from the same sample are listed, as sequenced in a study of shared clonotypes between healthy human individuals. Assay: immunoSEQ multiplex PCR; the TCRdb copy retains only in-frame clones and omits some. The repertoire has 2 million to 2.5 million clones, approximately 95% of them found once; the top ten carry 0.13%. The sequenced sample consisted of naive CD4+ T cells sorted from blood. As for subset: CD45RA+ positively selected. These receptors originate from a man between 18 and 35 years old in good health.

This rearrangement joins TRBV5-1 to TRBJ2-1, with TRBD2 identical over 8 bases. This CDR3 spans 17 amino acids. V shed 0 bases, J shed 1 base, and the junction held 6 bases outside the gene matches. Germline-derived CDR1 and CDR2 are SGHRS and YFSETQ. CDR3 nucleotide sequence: TGCGCCAGCAGCTTGGATGGAGCGGGAGAATCCTACAATGAGCAGTTCTTC. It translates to CASSLDGAGESYNEQFF.

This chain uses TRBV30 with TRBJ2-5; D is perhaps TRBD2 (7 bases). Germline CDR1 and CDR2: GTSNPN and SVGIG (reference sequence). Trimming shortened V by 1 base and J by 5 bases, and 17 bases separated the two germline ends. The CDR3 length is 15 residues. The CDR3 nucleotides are TGTGCCTGGAGTGGAGGGGGGGTGCTACGGGAGACCCAGTACTTC. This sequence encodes CAWSGGGVLRETQYF. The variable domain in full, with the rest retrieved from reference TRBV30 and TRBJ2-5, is SQTIHQWPATLVQPVGSPLSLECTVEGTSNPNLYWYRQAAGRGLQLLFYSVGIGQISSEVPQNLSASRPQDRQFILSSKKLLLSDSGFYLCAWSGGGVLRETQYFGPGTRLLVL.

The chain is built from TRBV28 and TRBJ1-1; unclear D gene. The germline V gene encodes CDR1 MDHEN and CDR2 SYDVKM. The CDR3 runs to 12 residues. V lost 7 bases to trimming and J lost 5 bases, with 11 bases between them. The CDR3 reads CASILPPTEAFF. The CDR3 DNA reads TGTGCCAGCATCCTTCCCCCAACTGAAGCTTTCTTT.

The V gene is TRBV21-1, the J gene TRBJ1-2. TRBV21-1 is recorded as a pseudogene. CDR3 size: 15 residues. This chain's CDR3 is CASTPGLSTFYGYTF. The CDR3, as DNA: TGTGCCAGCACCCCGGGCCTCTCCACCTTCTATGGCTACACCTTC.

The CDR3 here is CATSSREGVVGYTF. CDR3 nucleotides: TGTGCCACCAGCTCCCGGGAAGGGGTCGTCGGCTACACCTTC. J is TRBJ1-2 and V is TRBV15; D may be TRBD1 (5 bases). CDR3 length equals 14 residues. Germline CDR1 and CDR2: LNHNV and YYDKDF (reference sequence). The V gene lost 5 bases and the J gene lost 8 bases, with 18 bases spanning the gap.

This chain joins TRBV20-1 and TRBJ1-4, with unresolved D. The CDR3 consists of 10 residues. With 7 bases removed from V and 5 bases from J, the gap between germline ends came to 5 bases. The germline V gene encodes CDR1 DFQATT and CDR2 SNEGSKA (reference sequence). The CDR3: CSVINEKLFF. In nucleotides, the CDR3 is TGCAGTGTCATAAATGAAAAACTGTTTTTT.

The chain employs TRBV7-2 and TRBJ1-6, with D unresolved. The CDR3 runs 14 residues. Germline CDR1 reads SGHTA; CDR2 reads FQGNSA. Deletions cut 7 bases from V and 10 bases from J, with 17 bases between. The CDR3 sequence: CASNPGGLRSPLHF. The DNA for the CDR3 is TGTGCCAGCAACCCAGGAGGGCTAAGGTCACCCCTCCACTTT.

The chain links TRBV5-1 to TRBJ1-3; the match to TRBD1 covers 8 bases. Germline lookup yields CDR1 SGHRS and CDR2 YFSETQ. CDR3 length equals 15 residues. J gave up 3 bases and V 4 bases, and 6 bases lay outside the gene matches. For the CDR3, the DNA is TGCGCCAGCAGCGAACAGGGGGGATTTGGAAACACCATATATTTT. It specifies CASSEQGGFGNTIYF.

The DNA of the CDR3 is TGCGCCAGCAGCTTGAGATCGGGAACCGCGGCGGATACGCAGTATTTT. Translated, it gives CASSLRSGTAADTQYF. V gene TRBV5-1 combines with J gene TRBJ2-3, with D possibly TRBD2 on 5 matching bases. Deletions cut 1 base from V and 6 bases from J, with 18 bases between. This CDR3 has 16 amino acids. Germline V lookup: CDR1 SGHRS, CDR2 YFSETQ.

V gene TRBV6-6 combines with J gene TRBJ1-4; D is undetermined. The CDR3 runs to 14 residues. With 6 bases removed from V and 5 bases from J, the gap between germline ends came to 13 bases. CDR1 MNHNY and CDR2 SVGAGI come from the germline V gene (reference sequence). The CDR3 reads CASSRAFQNEKLFF. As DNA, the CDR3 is TGTGCCAGCAGCCGTGCTTTTCAGAATGAAAAACTGTTTTTT.

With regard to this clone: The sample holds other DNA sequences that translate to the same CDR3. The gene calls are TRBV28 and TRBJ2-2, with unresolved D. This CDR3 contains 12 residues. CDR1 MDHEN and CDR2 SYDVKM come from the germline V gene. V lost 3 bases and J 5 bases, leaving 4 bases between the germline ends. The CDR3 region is CASSLLTGELFF. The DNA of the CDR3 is TGTGCCAGCAGTTTGTTGACCGGGGAGCTGTTTTTT.

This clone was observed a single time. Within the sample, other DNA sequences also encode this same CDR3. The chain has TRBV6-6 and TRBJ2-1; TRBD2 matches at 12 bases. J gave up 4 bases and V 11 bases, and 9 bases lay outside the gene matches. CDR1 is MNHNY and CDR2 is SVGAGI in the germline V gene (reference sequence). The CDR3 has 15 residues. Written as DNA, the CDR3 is TGTGCCGTGACTAGCGGGAGTCCCGGGTACAATGAGCAGTTCTTC. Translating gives CAVTSGSPGYNEQFF.

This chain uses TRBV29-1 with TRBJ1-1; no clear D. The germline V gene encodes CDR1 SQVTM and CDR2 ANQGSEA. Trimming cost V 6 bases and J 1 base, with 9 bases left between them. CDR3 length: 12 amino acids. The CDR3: CSVSNSNTEAFF. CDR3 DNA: TGCAGCGTATCCAATTCGAACACTGAAGCTTTCTTT.

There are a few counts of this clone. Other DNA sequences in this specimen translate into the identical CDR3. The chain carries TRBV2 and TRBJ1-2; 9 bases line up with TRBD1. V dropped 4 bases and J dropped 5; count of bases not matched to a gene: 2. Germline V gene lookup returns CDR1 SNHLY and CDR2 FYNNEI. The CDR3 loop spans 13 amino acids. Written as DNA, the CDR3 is TGTGCCAGCAGTGGACAGGGGGATTATGGCTACACCTTC. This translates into CASSGQGDYGYTF.

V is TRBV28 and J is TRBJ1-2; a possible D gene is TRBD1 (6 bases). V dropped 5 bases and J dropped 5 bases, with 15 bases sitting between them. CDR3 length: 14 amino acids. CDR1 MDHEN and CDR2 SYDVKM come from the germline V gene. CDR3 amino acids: CASSHQQGRYGYTF. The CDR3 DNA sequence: TGTGCCAGCAGTCATCAACAGGGTAGATATGGCTACACCTTC.

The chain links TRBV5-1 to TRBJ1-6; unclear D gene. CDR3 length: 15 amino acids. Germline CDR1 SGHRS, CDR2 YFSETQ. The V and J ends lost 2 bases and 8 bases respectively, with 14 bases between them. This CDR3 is CASSLTSFRDSPLHF. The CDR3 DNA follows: TGCGCCAGCAGCTTAACGTCCTTTAGGGATTCACCCCTCCACTTT.

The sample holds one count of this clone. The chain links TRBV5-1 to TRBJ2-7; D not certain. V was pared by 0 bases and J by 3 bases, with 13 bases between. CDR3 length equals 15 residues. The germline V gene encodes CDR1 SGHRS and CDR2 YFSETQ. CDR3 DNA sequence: TGCGCCAGCAGCTTGGAATTGTCCGCGCACTACGAGCAGTACTTC. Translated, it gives CASSLELSAHYEQYF. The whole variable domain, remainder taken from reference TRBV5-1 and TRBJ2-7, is KAGVTQTPRYLIKTRGQQVTLSCSPISGHRSVSWYQQTPGQGLQFLFEYFSETQRNKGNFPGRFSGRQFSNSRSEMNVSTLELGDSALYLCASSLELSAHYEQYFGPGTRLTVT.

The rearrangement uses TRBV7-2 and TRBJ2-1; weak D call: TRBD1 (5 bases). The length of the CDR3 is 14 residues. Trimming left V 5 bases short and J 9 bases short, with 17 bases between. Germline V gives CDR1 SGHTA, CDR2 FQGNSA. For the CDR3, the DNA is TGTGCCAGCAGCCCCCCGACCAGGGTGAGTGAGCAGTTCTTC. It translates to CASSPPTRVSEQFF. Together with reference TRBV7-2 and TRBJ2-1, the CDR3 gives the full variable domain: GAGVSQSPSNKVTEKGKDVELRCDPISGHTALYWYRQSLGQGLEFLIYFQGNSAPDKSGLPSDRFSAERTGGSVSTLTIQRTQQEDSAVYLCASSPPTRVSEQFFGPGTRLTVL.